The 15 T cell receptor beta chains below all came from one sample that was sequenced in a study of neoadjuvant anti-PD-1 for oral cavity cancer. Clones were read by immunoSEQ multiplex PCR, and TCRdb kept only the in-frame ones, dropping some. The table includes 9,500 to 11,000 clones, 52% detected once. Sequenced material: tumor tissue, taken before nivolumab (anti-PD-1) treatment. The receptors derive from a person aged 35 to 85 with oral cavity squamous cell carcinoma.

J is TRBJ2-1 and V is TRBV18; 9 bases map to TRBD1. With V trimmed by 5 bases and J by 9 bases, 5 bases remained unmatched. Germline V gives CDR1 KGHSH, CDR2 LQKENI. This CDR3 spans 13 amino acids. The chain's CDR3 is CASSGQGLGEQFF. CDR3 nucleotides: TGTGCCAGCTCAGGACAGGGGTTGGGTGAGCAGTTCTTC.

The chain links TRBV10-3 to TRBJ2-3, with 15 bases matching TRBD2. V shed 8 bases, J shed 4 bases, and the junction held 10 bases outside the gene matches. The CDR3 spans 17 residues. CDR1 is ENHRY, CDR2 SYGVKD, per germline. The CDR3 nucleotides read TGTGCCATCGGATTTGGACTAGCGGGGGGGCGGGCAGATACGCAGTATTTT. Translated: CAIGFGLAGGRADTQYF.

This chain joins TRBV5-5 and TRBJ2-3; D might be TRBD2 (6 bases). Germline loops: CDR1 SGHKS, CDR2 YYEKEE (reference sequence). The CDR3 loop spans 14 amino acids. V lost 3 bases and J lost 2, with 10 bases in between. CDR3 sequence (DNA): TGTGCCAGCAGCTGGGGGGTGGCCACAGATACGCAGTATTTT. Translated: CASSWGVATDTQYF.

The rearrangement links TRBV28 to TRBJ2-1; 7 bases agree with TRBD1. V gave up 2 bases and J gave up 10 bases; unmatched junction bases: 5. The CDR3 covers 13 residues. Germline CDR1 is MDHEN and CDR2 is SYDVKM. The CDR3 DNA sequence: TGTGCCAGCAGTTTACCAAGGACAGGAGAGCAGTTCTTC. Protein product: CASSLPRTGEQFF.

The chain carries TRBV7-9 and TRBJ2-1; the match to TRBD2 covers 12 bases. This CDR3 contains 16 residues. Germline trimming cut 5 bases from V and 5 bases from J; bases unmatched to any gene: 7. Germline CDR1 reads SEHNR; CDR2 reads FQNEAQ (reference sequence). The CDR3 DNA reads TGTGCCAGCAGCCAACAACTAGCGGGGGGCCACAATGAGCAGTTCTTC. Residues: CASSQQLAGGHNEQFF.

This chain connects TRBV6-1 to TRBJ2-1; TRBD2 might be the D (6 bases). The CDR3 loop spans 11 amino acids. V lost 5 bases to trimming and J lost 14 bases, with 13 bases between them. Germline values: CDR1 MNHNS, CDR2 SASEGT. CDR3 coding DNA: TGTGCCAGCAGTTACGGCGGGGAGGAGTTCTTC. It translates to CASSYGGEEFF.

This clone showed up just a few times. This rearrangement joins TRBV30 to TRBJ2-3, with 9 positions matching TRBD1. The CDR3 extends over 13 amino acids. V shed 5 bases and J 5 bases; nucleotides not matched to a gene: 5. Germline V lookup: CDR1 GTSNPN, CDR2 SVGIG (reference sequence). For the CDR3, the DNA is TGTGCCTGGGGAACAGGGGGCCAAGATACGCAGTATTTT. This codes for CAWGTGGQDTQYF.

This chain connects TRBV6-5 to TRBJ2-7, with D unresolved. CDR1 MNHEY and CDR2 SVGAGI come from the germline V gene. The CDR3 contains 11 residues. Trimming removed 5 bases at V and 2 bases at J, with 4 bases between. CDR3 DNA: TGTGCCAGCAGTACAGCCTACGAGCAGTACTTC. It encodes CASSTAYEQYF.

The DNA of the CDR3 is TGTGCCAGCAGTTACCTGCAGGGCCATGGGGGGACCCAGTACTTC. This encodes CASSYLQGHGGTQYF. The chain links TRBV6-5 to TRBJ2-5; either TRBD1 or TRBD2 may supply D (5 bases each). Germline V gene data show CDR1 as MNHEY and CDR2 as SVGAGI. CDR3 size: 15 residues. The germline V and J ends were trimmed by 2 bases and 7 bases, with 17 bases remaining between them.

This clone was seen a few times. CDR3 coding DNA: TGCGCCAGCAGCTTGACAGGAATTGGTTCACCCCTCCACTTT. This codes for CASSLTGIGSPLHF. V gene TRBV5-1 combines with J gene TRBJ1-6, with D perhaps TRBD1 (5 bases). Trimming left V 1 base short and J 9 bases short, with 11 bases between. The CDR3 length is 14 residues. Germline V lookup: CDR1 SGHRS, CDR2 YFSETQ.

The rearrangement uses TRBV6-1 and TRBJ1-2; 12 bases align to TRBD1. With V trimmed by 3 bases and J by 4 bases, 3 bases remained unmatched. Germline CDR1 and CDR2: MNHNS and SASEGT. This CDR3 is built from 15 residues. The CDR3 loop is CASSEGTGGFYGYTF. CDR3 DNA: TGTGCCAGCAGTGAGGGGACAGGGGGCTTCTATGGCTACACCTTC.

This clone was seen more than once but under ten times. The CDR3 is CASTPRENIQYF. Written as DNA, the CDR3 is TGTGCCAGCACCCCCCGGGAAAACATTCAGTACTTC. This sequence joins TRBV5-5 and TRBJ2-4; D call uncertain. Trimming removed 6 bases from V and 5 bases from J, with 9 bases in between. The CDR3 sequence is 12 residues long. In germline, CDR1 is SGHKS, CDR2 YYEKEE (reference sequence).

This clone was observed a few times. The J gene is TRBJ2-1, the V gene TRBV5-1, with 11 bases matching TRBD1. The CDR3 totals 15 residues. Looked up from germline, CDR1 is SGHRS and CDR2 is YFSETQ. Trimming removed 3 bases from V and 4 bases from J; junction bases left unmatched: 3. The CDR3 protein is CASSWTGGAYNEQFF. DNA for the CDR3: TGCGCCAGCAGCTGGACAGGGGGCGCATACAATGAGCAGTTCTTC.

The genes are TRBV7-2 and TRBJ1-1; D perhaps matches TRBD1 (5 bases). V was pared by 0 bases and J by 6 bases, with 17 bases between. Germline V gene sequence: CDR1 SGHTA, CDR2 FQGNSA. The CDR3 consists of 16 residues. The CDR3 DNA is TGTGCCAGCAGCTTAGCGTTCGGACAACTAAGGTCTGAAGCTTTCTTT. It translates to CASSLAFGQLRSEAFF.

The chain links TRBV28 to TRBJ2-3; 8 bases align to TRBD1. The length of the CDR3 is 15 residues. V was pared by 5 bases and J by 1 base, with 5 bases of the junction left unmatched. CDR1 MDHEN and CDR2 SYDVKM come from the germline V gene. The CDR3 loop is CASSPGGQGTDTQYF. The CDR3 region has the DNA TGTGCCAGCAGTCCTGGGGGACAGGGCACAGATACGCAGTATTTT. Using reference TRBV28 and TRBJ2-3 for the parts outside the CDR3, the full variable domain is DVKVTQSSRYLVKRTGEKVFLECVQDMDHENMFWYRQDPGLGLRLIYFSYDVKMKEKGDIPEGYSVSREKKERFSLILESASTNQTSMYLCASSPGGQGTDTQYFGPGTRLTVL.